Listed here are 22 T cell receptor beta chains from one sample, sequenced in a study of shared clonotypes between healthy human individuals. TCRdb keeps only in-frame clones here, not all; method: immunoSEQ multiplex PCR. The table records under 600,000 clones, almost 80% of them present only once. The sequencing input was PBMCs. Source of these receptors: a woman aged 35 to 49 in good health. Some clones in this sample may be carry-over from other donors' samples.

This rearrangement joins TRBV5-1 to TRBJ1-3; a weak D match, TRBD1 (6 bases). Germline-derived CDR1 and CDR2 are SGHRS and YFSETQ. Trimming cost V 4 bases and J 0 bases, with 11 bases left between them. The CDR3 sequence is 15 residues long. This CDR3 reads CASSLGQSSGNTIYF. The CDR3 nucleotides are TGCGCCAGCAGCCTAGGACAGAGCTCTGGAAACACCATATATTTT.

The CDR3 DNA follows: TGTGCCAGCAGCTTAGCTGAGGCCCCTAACTATGGCTACACCTTC. It translates to CASSLAEAPNYGYTF. The V and J genes are TRBV7-9 and TRBJ1-2; D gene uncertain. V was shortened by 0 bases and J by 0 bases, with 8 bases between the two germline ends. Germline CDR1 is SEHNR and CDR2 is FQNEAQ (reference sequence). The CDR3 runs 15 residues. The whole variable domain, filled in from reference TRBV7-9 and TRBJ1-2, reads DTGVSQNPRHKITKRGQNVTFRCDPISEHNRLYWYRQTLGQGPEFLTYFQNEAQLEKSRLLSDRFSAERPKGSFSTLEIQRTEQGDSAMYLCASSLAEAPNYGYTFGSGTRLTVV.

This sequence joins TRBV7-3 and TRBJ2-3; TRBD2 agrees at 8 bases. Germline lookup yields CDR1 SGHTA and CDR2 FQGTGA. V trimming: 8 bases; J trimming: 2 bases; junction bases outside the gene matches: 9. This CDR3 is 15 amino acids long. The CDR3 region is CASGNSGIFTDTQYF. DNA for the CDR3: TGTGCCAGCGGGAATAGCGGGATCTTCACAGATACGCAGTATTTT.

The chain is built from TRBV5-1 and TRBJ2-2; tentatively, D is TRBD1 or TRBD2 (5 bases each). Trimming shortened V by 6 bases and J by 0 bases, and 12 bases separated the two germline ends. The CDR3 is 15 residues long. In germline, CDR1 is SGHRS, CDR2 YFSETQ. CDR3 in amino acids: CASTPGTTNTGELFF. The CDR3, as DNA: TGCGCCAGCACCCCCGGGACCACGAACACCGGGGAGCTGTTTTTT.

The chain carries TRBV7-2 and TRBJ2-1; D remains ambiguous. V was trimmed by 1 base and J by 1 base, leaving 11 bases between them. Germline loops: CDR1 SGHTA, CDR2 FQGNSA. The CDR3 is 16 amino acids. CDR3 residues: CASSLVGSPSYNEQFF. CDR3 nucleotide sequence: TGTGCCAGCAGCTTAGTTGGCAGCCCATCCTACAATGAGCAGTTCTTC.

CDR3 sequence: CASSLGSSPYNEQFF. The CDR3, as DNA: TGTGCCAGCAGCTTAGGGTCTAGCCCCTACAATGAGCAGTTCTTC. This chain uses TRBV7-2 with TRBJ2-1, with D perhaps matching TRBD2 (5 bases). The V gene's germline CDR1 is SGHTA and CDR2 FQGNSA. V was pared by 1 base and J by 2 bases, with 9 bases between. The CDR3 length is 15 residues. The whole variable domain, remainder taken from reference TRBV7-2 and TRBJ2-1, is GAGVSQSPSNKVTEKGKDVELRCDPISGHTALYWYRQSLGQGLEFLIYFQGNSAPDKSGLPSDRFSAERTGGSVSTLTIQRTQQEDSAVYLCASSLGSSPYNEQFFGPGTRLTVL.

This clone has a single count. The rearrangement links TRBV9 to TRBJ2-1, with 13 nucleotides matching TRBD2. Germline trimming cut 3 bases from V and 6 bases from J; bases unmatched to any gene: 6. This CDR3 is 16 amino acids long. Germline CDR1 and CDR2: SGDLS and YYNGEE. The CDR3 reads CASSARTSGSSNEQFF. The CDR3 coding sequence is TGTGCCAGCAGCGCCCGGACTAGCGGGAGCAGCAATGAGCAGTTCTTC.

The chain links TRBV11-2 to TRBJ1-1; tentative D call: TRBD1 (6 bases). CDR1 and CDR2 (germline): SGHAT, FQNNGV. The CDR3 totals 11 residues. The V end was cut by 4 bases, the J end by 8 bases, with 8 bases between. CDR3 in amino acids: CASSWGPEAFF. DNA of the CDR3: TGTGCCAGCAGCTGGGGGCCCGAAGCTTTCTTT.

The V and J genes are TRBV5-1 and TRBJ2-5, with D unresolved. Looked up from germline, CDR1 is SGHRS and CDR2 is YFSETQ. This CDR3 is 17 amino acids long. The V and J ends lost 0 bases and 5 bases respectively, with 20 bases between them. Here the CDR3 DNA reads TGCGCCAGCAGCTTGGCGGGCGTGGTCGTTTCTGTGGAGACCCAGTACTTC. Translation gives CASSLAGVVVSVETQYF.

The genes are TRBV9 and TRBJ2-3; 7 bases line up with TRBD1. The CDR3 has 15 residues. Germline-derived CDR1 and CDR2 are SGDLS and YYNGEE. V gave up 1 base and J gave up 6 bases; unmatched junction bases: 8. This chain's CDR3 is CASSVREGGGDTQYF. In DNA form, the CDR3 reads TGTGCCAGCAGCGTAAGAGAAGGGGGCGGTGATACGCAGTATTTT.

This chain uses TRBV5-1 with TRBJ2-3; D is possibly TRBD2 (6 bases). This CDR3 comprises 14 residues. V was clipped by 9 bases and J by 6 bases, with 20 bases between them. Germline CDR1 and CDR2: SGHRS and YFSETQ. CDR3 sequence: CATTWGGKRDTQYF. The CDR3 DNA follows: TGCGCCACCACATGGGGCGGGAAGCGCGATACGCAGTATTTT.

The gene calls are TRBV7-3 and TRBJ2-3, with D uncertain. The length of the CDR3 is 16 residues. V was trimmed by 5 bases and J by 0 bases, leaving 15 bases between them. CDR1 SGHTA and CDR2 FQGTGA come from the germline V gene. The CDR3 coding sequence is TGTGCCAGCAGCCCTCGCGTGGACGGGAGCACAGATACGCAGTATTTT. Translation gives CASSPRVDGSTDTQYF.

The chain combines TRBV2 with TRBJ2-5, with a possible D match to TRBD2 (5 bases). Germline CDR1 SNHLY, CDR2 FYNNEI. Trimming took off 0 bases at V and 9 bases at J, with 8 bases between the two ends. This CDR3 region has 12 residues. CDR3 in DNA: TGTGCCAGCAGTGAAGCACGGGATCCCCAGTACTTC. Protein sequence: CASSEARDPQYF. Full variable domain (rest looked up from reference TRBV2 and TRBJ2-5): EPEVTQTPSHQVTQMGQEVILRCVPISNHLYFYWYRQILGQKVEFLVSFYNNEISEKSEIFDDQFSVERPDGSNFTLKIRSTKLEDSAMYFCASSEARDPQYFGPGTRLLVL.

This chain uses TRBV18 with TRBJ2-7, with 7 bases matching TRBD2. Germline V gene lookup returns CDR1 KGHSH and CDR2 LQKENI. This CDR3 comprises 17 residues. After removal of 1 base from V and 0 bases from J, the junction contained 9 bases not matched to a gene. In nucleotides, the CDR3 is TGTGCCAGCTCACCACTAGCGGGTAGTGTGAGCTCCTACGAGCAGTACTTC. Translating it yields CASSPLAGSVSSYEQYF.

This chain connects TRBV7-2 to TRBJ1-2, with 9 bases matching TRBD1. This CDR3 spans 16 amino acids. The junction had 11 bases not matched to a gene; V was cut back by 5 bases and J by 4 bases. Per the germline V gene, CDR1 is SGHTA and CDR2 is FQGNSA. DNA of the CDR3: TGTGCCAGCAGCGCTGGGGACAGGGACTTCAGCTATGGCTACACCTTC. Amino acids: CASSAGDRDFSYGYTF.

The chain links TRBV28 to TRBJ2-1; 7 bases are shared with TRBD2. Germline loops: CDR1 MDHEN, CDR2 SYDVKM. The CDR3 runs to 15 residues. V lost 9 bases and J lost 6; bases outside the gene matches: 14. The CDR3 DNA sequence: TGTGCCAGTTATTCTATTGGGAGGGGCCTCAATGAGCAGTTCTTC. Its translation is CASYSIGRGLNEQFF. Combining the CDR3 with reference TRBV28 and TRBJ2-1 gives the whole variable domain DVKVTQSSRYLVKRTGEKVFLECVQDMDHENMFWYRQDPGLGLRLIYFSYDVKMKEKGDIPEGYSVSREKKERFSLILESASTNQTSMYLCASYSIGRGLNEQFFGPGTRLTVL.

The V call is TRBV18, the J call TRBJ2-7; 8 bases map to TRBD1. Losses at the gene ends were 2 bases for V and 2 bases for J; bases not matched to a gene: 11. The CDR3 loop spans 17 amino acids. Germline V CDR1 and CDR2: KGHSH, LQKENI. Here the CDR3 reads CASSPETSRDRTYEQYF. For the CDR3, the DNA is TGTGCCAGCTCACCAGAGACCTCCAGGGACAGGACCTACGAGCAGTACTTC. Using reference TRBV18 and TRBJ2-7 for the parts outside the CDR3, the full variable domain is NAGVMQNPRHLVRRRGQEARLRCSPMKGHSHVYWYRQLPEEGLKFMVYLQKENIIDESGMPKERFSAEFPKEGPSILRIQQVVRGDSAAYFCASSPETSRDRTYEQYFGPGTRLTVT.

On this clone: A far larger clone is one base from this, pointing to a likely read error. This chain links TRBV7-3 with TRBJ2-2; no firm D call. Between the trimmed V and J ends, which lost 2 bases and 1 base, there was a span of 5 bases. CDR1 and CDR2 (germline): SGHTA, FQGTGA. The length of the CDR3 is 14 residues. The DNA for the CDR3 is TGTGCCAGCAGCTTATCGGGGAACACCGGGGAGCTGTTTTTT. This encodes CASSLSGNTGELFF.

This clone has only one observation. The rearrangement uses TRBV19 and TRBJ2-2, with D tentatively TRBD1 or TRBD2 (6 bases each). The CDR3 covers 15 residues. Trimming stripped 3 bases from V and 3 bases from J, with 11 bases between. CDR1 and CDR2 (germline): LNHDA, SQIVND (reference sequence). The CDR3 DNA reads TGTGCCAGTAGTATGGGGGGCCTCGACACCGGGGAGCTGTTTTTT. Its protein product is CASSMGGLDTGELFF.

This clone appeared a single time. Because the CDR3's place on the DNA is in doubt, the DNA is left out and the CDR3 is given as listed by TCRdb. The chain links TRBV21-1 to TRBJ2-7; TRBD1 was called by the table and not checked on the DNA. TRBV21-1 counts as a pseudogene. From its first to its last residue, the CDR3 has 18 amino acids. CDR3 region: CASSVGTGAPQPGGEQYF.

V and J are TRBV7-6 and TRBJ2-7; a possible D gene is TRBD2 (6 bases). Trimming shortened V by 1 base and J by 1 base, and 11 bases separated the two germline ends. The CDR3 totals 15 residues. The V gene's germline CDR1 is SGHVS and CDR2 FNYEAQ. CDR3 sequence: CASSLEGDLSYEQYF. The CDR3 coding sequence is TGTGCCAGCAGCTTAGAAGGGGACTTATCCTACGAGCAGTACTTC.

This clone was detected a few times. The chain's CDR3 is CASSLEVSSYNEQFF. The DNA for the CDR3 is TGTGCCAGCAGCTTAGAGGTGAGCTCCTACAATGAGCAGTTCTTC. The rearrangement joins TRBV7-2 to TRBJ2-1; D is undetermined. Per germline, CDR1 SGHTA and CDR2 FQGNSA. This CDR3 spans 15 amino acids. V was shortened by 1 base and J by 0 bases, with 7 bases between the two germline ends.